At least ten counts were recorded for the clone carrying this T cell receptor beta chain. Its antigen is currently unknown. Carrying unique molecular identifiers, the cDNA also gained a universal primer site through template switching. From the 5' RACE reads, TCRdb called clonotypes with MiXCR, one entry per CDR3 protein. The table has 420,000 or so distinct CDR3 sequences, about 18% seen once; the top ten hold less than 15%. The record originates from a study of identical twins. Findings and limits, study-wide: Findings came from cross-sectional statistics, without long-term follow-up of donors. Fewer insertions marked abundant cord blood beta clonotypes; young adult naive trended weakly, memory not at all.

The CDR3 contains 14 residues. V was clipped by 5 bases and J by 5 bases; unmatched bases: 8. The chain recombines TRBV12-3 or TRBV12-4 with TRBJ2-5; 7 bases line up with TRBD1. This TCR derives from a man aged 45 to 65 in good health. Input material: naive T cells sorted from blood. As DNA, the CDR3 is TGTGCCAGCAGTCTACGGGACAGAGGGGAGACCCAGTACTTC. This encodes CASSLRDRGETQYF.